Listed below are T cell receptor beta chains from one sample, sequenced in a study of T cells in Graves' hyperthyroidism and ophthalmopathy. TCRdb ran MiXCR on the multiplex PCR reads and lists one entry per CDR3 protein. The sample records almost 350,000 distinct CDR3 sequences, around a sixth being singletons. Specimen: blood. These receptors all come from a woman aged 40-49 years with Graves' ophthalmopathy. Each CDR3 is given with its conserved first and last residue. A D gene is named only where the DNA matches it firmly. A clone size is listed for some rows: how often the clone was seen (once, few, many), or a class if it is expanded.

abundance: many; j_gene: TRBJ2-3; d_gene: .; v_gene: TRBV6-2/TRBV6-3; CDR3nt: TGTGCCAGCACCGACTCCACTAAGTTACCTACGCAGTATTTT; CDR3aa: CASTDSTKLPTQYF
abundance: many; j_gene: TRBJ2-7; d_gene: TRBD1; v_gene: TRBV19; CDR3nt: TGTGCCAGTGCCAGACAGGGGAACCCCTACGAGCAGTACTTC; CDR3aa: CASARQGNPYEQYF
abundance: many; j_gene: TRBJ2-7; d_gene: .; v_gene: TRBV6-1; CDR3nt: TGTGCCAGCAGAGACAGGTTCCCCTCCTACGAGCAGTACTTC; CDR3aa: CASRDRFPSYEQYF
abundance: many; j_gene: TRBJ1-1; d_gene: TRBD1; v_gene: TRBV2; CDR3nt: TGTGCCAGCAGTGTCCCTCGGACAGGACCAAACACTGAAGCTTTCTTT; CDR3aa: CASSVPRTGPNTEAFF
abundance: many; j_gene: TRBJ2-5; d_gene: TRBD1; v_gene: TRBV20-1; CDR3nt: TGCAGTGCTAGAGTGGTTGGACAGGGGGCAGAGACCCAGTACTTC; CDR3aa: CSARVVGQGAETQYF
abundance: .; j_gene: TRBJ2-7; d_gene: TRBD1; v_gene: TRBV13; CDR3nt: TGTGCCAGCAGCTCCCGGGACAGTCGGAACGAGCAGTACTTC; CDR3aa: CASSSRDSRNEQYF
abundance: many; j_gene: TRBJ1-1; d_gene: .; v_gene: TRBV19; CDR3nt: TGTGCCAGTAGCCCAGGCCCAGGAACCACTGAAGCTTTCTTT; CDR3aa: CASSPGPGTTEAFF
abundance: .; j_gene: TRBJ1-3; d_gene: TRBD1; v_gene: TRBV5-1; CDR3nt: TGCGCCAGCAGCTTGACACAGGGGTTCTCTGGAAACACCATATATTTT; CDR3aa: CASSLTQGFSGNTIYF
abundance: once; j_gene: TRBJ2-7; d_gene: .; v_gene: TRBV12-3/TRBV12-4; CDR3nt: TGTGCCAGCAGGGGCCGACTAGTCGACGAGCAGTACTTC; CDR3aa: CASRGRLVDEQYF
abundance: many; j_gene: TRBJ1-2; d_gene: .; v_gene: TRBV5-1; CDR3nt: TGCGCCAGCAGCTTGTACCCAGGGTCCGATGGCTACACCTTC; CDR3aa: CASSLYPGSDGYTF
abundance: many; j_gene: TRBJ1-2; d_gene: .; v_gene: TRBV2; CDR3nt: TGTGCCAGCAGTGTAGGGGACTATGGCTACACCTTC; CDR3aa: CASSVGDYGYTF
abundance: many; j_gene: TRBJ1-5; d_gene: .; v_gene: TRBV28; CDR3nt: TGTGCCAGCAGCTATACTACGTGGGGTCATAATCAGCCCCAGCATTTT; CDR3aa: CASSYTTWGHNQPQHF
abundance: .; j_gene: TRBJ2-7; d_gene: .; v_gene: TRBV6-5; CDR3nt: TGTGCCAGCAGTTACACCAGGGGTTCCGAGCAGTACTTC; CDR3aa: CASSYTRGSEQYF
abundance: many; j_gene: TRBJ2-7; d_gene: TRBD2; v_gene: TRBV9; CDR3nt: TGTGCCAGCAGCGTAGCCAGCGGGGACTACGAGCAGTACTTC; CDR3aa: CASSVASGDYEQYF
abundance: few; j_gene: TRBJ2-7; d_gene: TRBD1; v_gene: TRBV27; CDR3nt: TGTGCCAGCAGTGCAATCCGGACAGGGGGCTCGAGGGAGCAGTACTTC; CDR3aa: CASSAIRTGGSREQYF
abundance: many; j_gene: TRBJ2-2; d_gene: TRBD2; v_gene: TRBV2; CDR3nt: TGTGCCAGCAGGCGGACTAGCGGGACTACCGGGGAGCTGTTTTTT; CDR3aa: CASRRTSGTTGELFF
abundance: many; j_gene: TRBJ1-1; d_gene: .; v_gene: TRBV7-6; CDR3nt: TGTGCCAGCAGCTTGCAACAGGGTCAAACTGAAGCTTTCTTT; CDR3aa: CASSLQQGQTEAFF
abundance: many; j_gene: TRBJ2-7; d_gene: .; v_gene: TRBV27; CDR3nt: TGTGCCAGCAGCCGCTCGATTCCCGGGGCTTCCAACTACGAGCAGTACTTC; CDR3aa: CASSRSIPGASNYEQYF
abundance: many; j_gene: TRBJ1-1; d_gene: .; v_gene: TRBV5-1; CDR3nt: TGCGCCAGCAGCTTGGTTGGCGTTGGGTTGAACACTGAAGCTTTCTTT; CDR3aa: CASSLVGVGLNTEAFF
abundance: many; j_gene: TRBJ1-1; d_gene: .; v_gene: TRBV6-1; CDR3nt: TGTGCCAGCAGTGAATGGGGTTTGGACACTGAAGCTTTCTTT; CDR3aa: CASSEWGLDTEAFF
abundance: few; j_gene: TRBJ1-3; d_gene: .; v_gene: TRBV3-1; CDR3nt: TGTGCCAGCAGCACCCAAGGAAACACCATATATTTT; CDR3aa: CASSTQGNTIYF
abundance: .; j_gene: TRBJ1-1; d_gene: TRBD1; v_gene: TRBV29-1; CDR3nt: TGCAGCGTATCGGGACAGGGTGTGAACACTGAAGCTTTCTTT; CDR3aa: CSVSGQGVNTEAFF
abundance: many; j_gene: TRBJ2-7; d_gene: TRBD2; v_gene: TRBV11-2; CDR3nt: TGTGCCAGCAGCCGAGCGGGACTAAGGTCCTACGAGCAGTACTTC; CDR3aa: CASSRAGLRSYEQYF
abundance: .; j_gene: TRBJ2-2; d_gene: TRBD1; v_gene: TRBV5-8; CDR3nt: TGTGCCAGCAGCATCGGGACAGGGCCCACCGGGGAGCTGTTTTTT; CDR3aa: CASSIGTGPTGELFF
abundance: many; j_gene: TRBJ2-5; d_gene: TRBD1; v_gene: TRBV20-1; CDR3nt: TGCAGTGCTAAGAGGCTGGGGACAGGGGTGACACAAGAGACCCAGTACTTC; CDR3aa: CSAKRLGTGVTQETQYF
abundance: .; j_gene: TRBJ2-2; d_gene: .; v_gene: TRBV12-3/TRBV12-4; CDR3nt: TGTGCCAGCACCCAAGGGGGAGCTAACACCGGGGAGCTGTTTTTT; CDR3aa: CASTQGGANTGELFF
abundance: many; j_gene: TRBJ2-7; d_gene: .; v_gene: TRBV20-1; CDR3nt: TGCAGTGCTAGAAGCCCTACCTCCTACGAGCAGTACTTC; CDR3aa: CSARSPTSYEQYF
abundance: .; j_gene: TRBJ1-2; d_gene: TRBD1; v_gene: TRBV11-1; CDR3nt: TGTGCCAGCAGCACTCGAGGGTTCATAACAGGGGAGCATGGCTACACCTTC; CDR3aa: CASSTRGFITGEHGYTF
abundance: many; j_gene: TRBJ2-5; d_gene: .; v_gene: TRBV11-1; CDR3nt: TGTGCCAGCCGGGAACTGGGGGAGACCCAGTACTTC; CDR3aa: CASRELGETQYF
abundance: many; j_gene: TRBJ1-2; d_gene: .; v_gene: TRBV27; CDR3nt: TGTGCCAGCAGCTCCGTCACAGGAGCTAATGGCTACACCTTC; CDR3aa: CASSSVTGANGYTF
abundance: many; j_gene: TRBJ2-5; d_gene: .; v_gene: TRBV24-1; CDR3nt: TGTGCCACCAGTGATGCTGTTCGGGAGACCCAGTACTTC; CDR3aa: CATSDAVRETQYF
abundance: many; j_gene: TRBJ1-5; d_gene: .; v_gene: TRBV11-3; CDR3nt: TGTGCCAGCAGCTTAGTCCTAAGACAGCCCCAGCATTTT; CDR3aa: CASSLVLRQPQHF
abundance: many; j_gene: TRBJ1-2; d_gene: .; v_gene: TRBV7-9; CDR3nt: TGTGCCAGCAGCTCTATTGGGAAAGGAAACTATGGCTACACCTTC; CDR3aa: CASSSIGKGNYGYTF
abundance: many; j_gene: TRBJ2-7; d_gene: TRBD1; v_gene: TRBV11-2; CDR3nt: TGTGCCAGCAGCTTAAATGATCCGGGACAGTTCAAATCCTACGAGCAGTACTTC; CDR3aa: CASSLNDPGQFKSYEQYF
abundance: .; j_gene: TRBJ1-1; d_gene: .; v_gene: TRBV12-3/TRBV12-4; CDR3nt: TGTGCCAGCGAAAAGGGTGATGAAGCTTTCTTT; CDR3aa: CASEKGDEAFF
abundance: many; j_gene: TRBJ1-5; d_gene: .; v_gene: TRBV30; CDR3nt: TGTGCCTTGCACCACCCAGGTAGTGGTCAGCCCCAGCATTTT; CDR3aa: CALHHPGSGQPQHF
abundance: .; j_gene: TRBJ2-5; d_gene: TRBD1; v_gene: TRBV6-1; CDR3nt: TGTGCCAGCAGTGAAAGGGGGCTACTTGAAGAGACCCAGTACTTC; CDR3aa: CASSERGLLEETQYF
abundance: many; j_gene: TRBJ2-7; d_gene: .; v_gene: TRBV11-2; CDR3nt: TGTGCCAGCAGCTTATCGGCTAGGGAAAACTACGAGCAGTACTTC; CDR3aa: CASSLSARENYEQYF
abundance: once; j_gene: TRBJ2-7; d_gene: TRBD2; v_gene: TRBV12-3/TRBV12-4; CDR3nt: TGTGCCAGCAGTTTAGGACCGGGACTAGACTACGAGCAGTACTTC; CDR3aa: CASSLGPGLDYEQYF
abundance: .; j_gene: TRBJ2-4; d_gene: .; v_gene: TRBV28; CDR3nt: TGTGCCAGCAGTTTATTTCGCAGGGAGGCGGTTCAGTACTTC; CDR3aa: CASSLFRREAVQYF
abundance: many; j_gene: TRBJ1-1; d_gene: TRBD1; v_gene: TRBV24-1; CDR3nt: TGTGCCACCAGTGATTTTGACAGGGGGAGGCGTGACACTGAAGCTTTCTTT; CDR3aa: CATSDFDRGRRDTEAFF
abundance: .; j_gene: TRBJ1-1; d_gene: .; v_gene: TRBV27; CDR3nt: TGTGCCAGCAGCTACCGCCCCGGTGGAACTGAAGCTTTCTTT; CDR3aa: CASSYRPGGTEAFF
abundance: .; j_gene: TRBJ2-3; d_gene: .; v_gene: TRBV5-1; CDR3nt: TGCGCCAGCAGCCCGATCGGAGATACGCAGTATTTT; CDR3aa: CASSPIGDTQYF
abundance: many; j_gene: TRBJ2-7; d_gene: TRBD1; v_gene: TRBV11-2; CDR3nt: TGTGCCAGCAGCCTAACAGGGGGCGACGGGAACGAGCAGTACTTC; CDR3aa: CASSLTGGDGNEQYF
abundance: .; j_gene: TRBJ1-5; d_gene: TRBD1; v_gene: TRBV6-2/TRBV6-3; CDR3nt: TGTGCCAGCAGTTATCGACAGGCTGGGGGGACAGGGGCCCAGCATTTT; CDR3aa: CASSYRQAGGTGAQHF
abundance: many; j_gene: TRBJ1-5; d_gene: .; v_gene: TRBV25-1; CDR3nt: TGTGCCAGCAGTGATCCGGAGATCAATCAGCCCCAGCATTTT; CDR3aa: CASSDPEINQPQHF
abundance: many; j_gene: TRBJ2-7; d_gene: .; v_gene: TRBV28; CDR3nt: TGTGCCAGCAGCACCGGCCCCGGCGAGCAGTACTTC; CDR3aa: CASSTGPGEQYF
abundance: many; j_gene: TRBJ1-1; d_gene: .; v_gene: TRBV28; CDR3nt: TGTGCCAGTGAGACACCCATGAACACTGAAGCTTTCTTT; CDR3aa: CASETPMNTEAFF
abundance: many; j_gene: TRBJ2-4; d_gene: .; v_gene: TRBV28; CDR3nt: TGTGCCAGCAGCCCGGACTCGCGGCCCAGAAACATTCAGTACTTC; CDR3aa: CASSPDSRPRNIQYF
abundance: .; j_gene: TRBJ2-7; d_gene: TRBD1; v_gene: TRBV6-5; CDR3nt: TGTGCCAGCAGTTCGCCGGGACAGAACTACGAGCAGTACTTC; CDR3aa: CASSSPGQNYEQYF
abundance: many; j_gene: TRBJ1-2; d_gene: TRBD1; v_gene: TRBV18; CDR3nt: TGTGCCAGCTCACCACCGGGACAGGGTTTCTATGGCTACACCTTC; CDR3aa: CASSPPGQGFYGYTF
abundance: .; j_gene: TRBJ2-5; d_gene: .; v_gene: TRBV28; CDR3nt: TGTGCCAGCAGTTTTCCCGGGAGCGATCAAGAGACTCAGTACTTC; CDR3aa: CASSFPGSDQETQYF
abundance: many; j_gene: TRBJ1-2; d_gene: .; v_gene: TRBV12-3/TRBV12-4; CDR3nt: TGTGCCAGCAGTTTGGAGTACGGCTATGGCTACACCTTC; CDR3aa: CASSLEYGYGYTF